Here is one T cell receptor beta chain with its context. Its antigen is as yet unknown. This sample is drawn from a study of T cell repertoires in cytomegalovirus infection. About the research overall: It can be stated that public TCR beta signatures indicated CMV infection as well as a matching HLA type. Regarding the study as a whole: The study found HLA-C-restricted CMV-specific TCR beta clonotypes dominating the ex vivo response. The study identified carriers of CMV plus the relevant HLA from cumulative public TCR beta family frequency.

MiXCR, run by TCRdb on the reads, gives a single entry per CDR3 protein. Among some 440,000 distinct CDR3 sequences listed, roughly 31% were seen once. The V gene's germline CDR1 is DFQATT and CDR2 SNEGSKA (reference sequence). The trim removed 6 bases at V and 4 bases at J, leaving 5 bases unmatched. The CDR3 sequence is 12 residues long. This chain connects TRBV20-1 to TRBJ2-7, with TRBD1 identical over 8 bases. The TCR comes from a human donor in good health (CMV status not recorded). Some clones in this sample may be carry-over from other donors' samples. Sequenced: PBMCs. The CDR3 here is CSALRGPYEQYF. The CDR3 region has the DNA TGCAGTGCACTCAGGGGGCCGTACGAGCAGTACTTC.